This record looks at one T cell receptor beta chain sequence and its context. Its antigen remains unknown. Sequence at one end of the junction differs from germline and may be a read error. Some clones are missing from TCRdb's copy, which holds only in-frame ones; the method was immunoSEQ multiplex PCR. The sample consists of about 34,000 clones, around 95% of them appearing once. The record originates from a study of circulating and synovial CD4+ cells in juvenile arthritis. The CDR3 runs 13 residues. From germline, CDR1 is SNHLY and CDR2 FYNNEI. Notes on the study in general: Diversity here was lower than in bulk blood CD4 cells.

Material: CD4+ T cells from blood. The chain couples TRBV2 to TRBJ2-2, with D possibly matching TRBD2 (5 bases). The TCR was taken from a human donor with juvenile idiopathic arthritis. The CDR3, as DNA: TGTGCCAGCTCTCCCGAGAACACCGGGAAGCTGTTTTTT. This gives the protein CASSPENTGKLFF.